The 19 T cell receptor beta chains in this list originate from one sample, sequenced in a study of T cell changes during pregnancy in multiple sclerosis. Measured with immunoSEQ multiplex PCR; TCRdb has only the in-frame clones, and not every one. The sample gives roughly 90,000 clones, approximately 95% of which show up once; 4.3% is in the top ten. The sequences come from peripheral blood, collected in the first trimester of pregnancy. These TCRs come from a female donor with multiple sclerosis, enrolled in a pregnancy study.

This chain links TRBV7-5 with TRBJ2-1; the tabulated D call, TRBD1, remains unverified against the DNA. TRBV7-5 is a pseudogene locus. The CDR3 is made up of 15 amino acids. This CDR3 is CARRDGQGKYNEQFF. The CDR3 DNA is TGTGCCAGAAGGGACGGACAGGGAAAATACAATGAGCAGTTCTTC.

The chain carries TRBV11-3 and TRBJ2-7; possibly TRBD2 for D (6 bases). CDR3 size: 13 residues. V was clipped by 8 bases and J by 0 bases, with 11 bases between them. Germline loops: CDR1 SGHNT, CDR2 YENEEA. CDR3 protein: CASRAGSSYEQYF. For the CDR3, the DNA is TGTGCCAGCCGGGCGGGGAGCTCCTACGAGCAGTACTTC.

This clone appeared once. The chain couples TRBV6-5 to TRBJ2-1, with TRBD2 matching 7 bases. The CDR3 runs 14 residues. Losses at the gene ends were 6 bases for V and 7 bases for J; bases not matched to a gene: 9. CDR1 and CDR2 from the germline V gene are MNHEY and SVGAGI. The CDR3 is CASRQGLGWNEQFF. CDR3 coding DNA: TGTGCCAGCAGACAAGGACTAGGGTGGAATGAGCAGTTCTTC.

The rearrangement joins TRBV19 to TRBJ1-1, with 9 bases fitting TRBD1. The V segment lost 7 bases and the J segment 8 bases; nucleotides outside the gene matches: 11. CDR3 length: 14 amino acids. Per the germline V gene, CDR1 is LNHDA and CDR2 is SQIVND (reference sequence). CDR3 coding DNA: TGTGCCAGTATACGGGGTCCGGGACAGGGAGAAGCTTTCTTT. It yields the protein CASIRGPGQGEAFF.

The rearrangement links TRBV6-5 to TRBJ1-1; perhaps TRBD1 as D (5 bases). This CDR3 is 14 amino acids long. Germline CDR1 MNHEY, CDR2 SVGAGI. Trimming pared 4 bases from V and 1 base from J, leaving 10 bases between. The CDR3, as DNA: TGTGCCAGCAGTTCCCAAGACAGGAACACTGAAGCTTTCTTT. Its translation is CASSSQDRNTEAFF.

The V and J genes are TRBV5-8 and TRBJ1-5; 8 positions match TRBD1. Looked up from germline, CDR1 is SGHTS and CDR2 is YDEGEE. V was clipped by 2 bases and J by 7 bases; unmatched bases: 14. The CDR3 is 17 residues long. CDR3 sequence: CASSFSLPDRGRQPQHF. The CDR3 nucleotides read TGTGCCAGCAGCTTCTCCCTTCCCGACAGGGGTAGACAGCCCCAGCATTTT.

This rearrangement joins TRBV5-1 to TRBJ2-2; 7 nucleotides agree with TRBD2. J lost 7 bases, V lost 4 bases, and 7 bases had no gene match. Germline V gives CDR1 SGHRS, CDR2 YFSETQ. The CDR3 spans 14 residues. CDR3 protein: CASSDSSGSGELFF. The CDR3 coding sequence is TGCGCCAGCAGCGATTCTAGCGGCAGCGGGGAGCTGTTTTTT. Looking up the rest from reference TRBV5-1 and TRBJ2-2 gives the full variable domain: KAGVTQTPRYLIKTRGQQVTLSCSPISGHRSVSWYQQTPGQGLQFLFEYFSETQRNKGNFPGRFSGRQFSNSRSEMNVSTLELGDSALYLCASSDSSGSGELFFGEGSRLTVL.

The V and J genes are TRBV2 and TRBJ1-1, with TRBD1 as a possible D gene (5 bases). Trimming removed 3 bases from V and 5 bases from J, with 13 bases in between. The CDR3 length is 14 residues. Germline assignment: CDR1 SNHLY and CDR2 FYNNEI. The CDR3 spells CASSDRGRVTEAFF. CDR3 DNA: TGTGCCAGCAGTGACCGGGGGAGGGTGACTGAAGCTTTCTTT.

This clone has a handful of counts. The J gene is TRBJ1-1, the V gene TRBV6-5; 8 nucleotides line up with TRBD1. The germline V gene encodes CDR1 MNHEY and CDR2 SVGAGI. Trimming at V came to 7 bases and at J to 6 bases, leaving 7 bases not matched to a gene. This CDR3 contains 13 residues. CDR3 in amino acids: CASNPRQGPEAFF. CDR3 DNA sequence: TGTGCCAGCAATCCTAGACAGGGGCCTGAAGCTTTCTTT.

This CDR3 is CASSLASRDSSYNEQFF. DNA for the CDR3: TGTGCCAGCAGCTTAGCGTCAAGGGACTCGTCCTACAATGAGCAGTTCTTC. The chain recombines TRBV7-8 with TRBJ2-1; D may be TRBD2 (6 bases). The CDR3 contains 17 residues. Germline CDR1 is SGHVS and CDR2 is FQNEAQ. V shed 0 bases and J shed 1 base, with 13 bases lying between them.

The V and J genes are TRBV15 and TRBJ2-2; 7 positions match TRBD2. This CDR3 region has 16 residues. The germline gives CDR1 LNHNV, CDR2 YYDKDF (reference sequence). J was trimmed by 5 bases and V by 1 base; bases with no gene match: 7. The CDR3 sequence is CATSRGLADITGELFF. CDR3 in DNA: TGTGCCACCAGCAGAGGTCTAGCGGATATTACCGGGGAGCTGTTTTTT.

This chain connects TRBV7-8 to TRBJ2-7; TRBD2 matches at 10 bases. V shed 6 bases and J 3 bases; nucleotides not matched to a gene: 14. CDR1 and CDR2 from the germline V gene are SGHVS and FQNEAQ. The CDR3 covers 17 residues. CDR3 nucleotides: TGTGCCAGCAGTTTCAACCAGAGGCTAGCGGGAGACTACGAGCAGTACTTC. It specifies CASSFNQRLAGDYEQYF.

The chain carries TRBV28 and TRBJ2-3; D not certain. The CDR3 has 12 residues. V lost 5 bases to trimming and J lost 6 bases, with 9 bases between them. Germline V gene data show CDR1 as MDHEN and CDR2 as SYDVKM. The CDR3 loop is CASSARRDTQYF. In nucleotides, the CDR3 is TGTGCCAGCAGTGCACGCAGGGATACGCAGTATTTT.

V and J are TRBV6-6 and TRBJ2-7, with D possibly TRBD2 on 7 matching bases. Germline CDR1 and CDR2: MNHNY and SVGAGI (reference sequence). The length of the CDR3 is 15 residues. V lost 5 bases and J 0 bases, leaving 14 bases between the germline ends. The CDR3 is CASSSLGGDSYEQYF. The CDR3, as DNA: TGTGCCAGCAGTAGCCTAGGGGGGGACTCCTACGAGCAGTACTTC.

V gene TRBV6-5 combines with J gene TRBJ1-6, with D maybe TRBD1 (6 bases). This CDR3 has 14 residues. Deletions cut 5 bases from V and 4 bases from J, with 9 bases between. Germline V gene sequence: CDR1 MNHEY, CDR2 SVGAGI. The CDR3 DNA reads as TGTGCCAGCAGTGTCACAGGGTATAATTCACCCCTCCACTTT. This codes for CASSVTGYNSPLHF.

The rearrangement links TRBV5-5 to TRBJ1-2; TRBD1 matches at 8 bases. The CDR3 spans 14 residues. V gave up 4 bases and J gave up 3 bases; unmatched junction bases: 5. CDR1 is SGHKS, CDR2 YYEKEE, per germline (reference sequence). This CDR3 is CASSRTGSYYGYTF. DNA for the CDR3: TGTGCCAGCAGCCGGACAGGGAGTTACTATGGCTACACCTTC.

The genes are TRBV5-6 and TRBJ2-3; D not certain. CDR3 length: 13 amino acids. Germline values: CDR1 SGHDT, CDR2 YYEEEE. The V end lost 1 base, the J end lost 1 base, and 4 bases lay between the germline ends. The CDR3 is CASSLPGTDTQYF. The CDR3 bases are TGTGCCAGCAGCTTGCCAGGCACAGATACGCAGTATTTT.

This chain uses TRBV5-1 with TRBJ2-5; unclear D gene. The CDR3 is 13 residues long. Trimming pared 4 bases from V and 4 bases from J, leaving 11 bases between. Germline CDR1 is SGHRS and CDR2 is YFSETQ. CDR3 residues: CASSTGPGETQYF. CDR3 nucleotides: TGCGCCAGCAGCACGGGTCCGGGAGAGACCCAGTACTTC.

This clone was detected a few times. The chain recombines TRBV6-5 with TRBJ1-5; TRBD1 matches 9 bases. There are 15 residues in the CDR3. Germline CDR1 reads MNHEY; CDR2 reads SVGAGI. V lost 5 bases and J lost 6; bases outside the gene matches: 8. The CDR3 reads CASSKGQGYGQPQHF. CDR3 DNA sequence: TGTGCCAGCAGTAAGGGACAGGGTTACGGTCAGCCCCAGCATTTT.